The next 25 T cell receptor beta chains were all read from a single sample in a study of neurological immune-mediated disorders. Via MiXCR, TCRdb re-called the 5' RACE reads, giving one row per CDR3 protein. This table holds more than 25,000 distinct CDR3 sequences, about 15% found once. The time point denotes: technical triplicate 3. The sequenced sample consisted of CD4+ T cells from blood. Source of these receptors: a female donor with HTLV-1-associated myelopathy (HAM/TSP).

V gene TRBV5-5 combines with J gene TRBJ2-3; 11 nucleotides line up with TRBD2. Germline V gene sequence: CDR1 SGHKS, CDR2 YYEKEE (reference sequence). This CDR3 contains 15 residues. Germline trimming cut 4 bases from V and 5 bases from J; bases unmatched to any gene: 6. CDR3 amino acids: CASSGVTSGEDTQYF. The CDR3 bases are TGTGCCAGCAGCGGGGTGACTAGCGGGGAAGATACGCAGTATTTT.

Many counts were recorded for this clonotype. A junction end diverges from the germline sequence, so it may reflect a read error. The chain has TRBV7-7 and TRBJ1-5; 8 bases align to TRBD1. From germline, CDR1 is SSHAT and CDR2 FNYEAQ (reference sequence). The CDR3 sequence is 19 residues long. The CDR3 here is CASSPAQGATNYSNQPQHF. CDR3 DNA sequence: TGTGCTAGCAGCCCGGCTCAGGGGGCTACAAATTATAGCAATCAGCCCCAGCATTTT.

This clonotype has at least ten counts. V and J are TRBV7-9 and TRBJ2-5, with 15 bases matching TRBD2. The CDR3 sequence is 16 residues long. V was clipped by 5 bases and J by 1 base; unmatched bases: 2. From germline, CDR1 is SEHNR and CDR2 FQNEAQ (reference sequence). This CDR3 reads CASSRGLAGGQETQYF. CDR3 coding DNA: TGTGCCAGCAGCAGGGGACTAGCGGGGGGCCAAGAGACCCAGTACTTC.

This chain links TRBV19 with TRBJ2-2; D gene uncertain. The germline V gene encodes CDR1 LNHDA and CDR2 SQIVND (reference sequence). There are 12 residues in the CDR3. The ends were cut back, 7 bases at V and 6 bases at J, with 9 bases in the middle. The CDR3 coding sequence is TGTGCCAGTACCAAGGAGCCCGGGGAGCTGTTTTTT. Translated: CASTKEPGELFF.

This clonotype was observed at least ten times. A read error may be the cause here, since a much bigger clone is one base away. The CDR3 DNA follows: TGCAGTGCCCCCCAGACGGATAGCAATCGGCCCCAGCATTTT. It is translated as CSAPQTDSNRPQHF. The chain couples TRBV20-1 to TRBJ1-5; D is uncertain. The CDR3 has 14 amino acids. Germline values: CDR1 DFQATT, CDR2 SNEGSKA (reference sequence).

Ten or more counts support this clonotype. The CDR3 is CASSLVLGATEAFF. Here the CDR3 DNA reads TGCGCCAGCAGCTTGGTTCTGGGGGCCACTGAAGCTTTCTTT. The chain combines TRBV5-1 with TRBJ1-1; tentatively, D is TRBD1 (6 bases). Per the germline V gene, CDR1 is SGHRS and CDR2 is YFSETQ. The CDR3 spans 14 residues. V shed 0 bases and J shed 4 bases, with 10 bases lying between them.

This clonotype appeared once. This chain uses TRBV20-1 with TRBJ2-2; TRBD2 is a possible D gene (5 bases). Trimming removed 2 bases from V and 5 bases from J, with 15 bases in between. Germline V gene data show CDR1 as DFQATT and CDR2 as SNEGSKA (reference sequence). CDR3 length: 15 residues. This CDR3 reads CSARYRSVRTGELFF. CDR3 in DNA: TGCAGTGCTAGATACCGTAGCGTGAGGACCGGGGAGCTGTTTTTT.

In DNA, the CDR3 is TGTGCCTGGAGTGTACCCGAGCATTCAACTAATGAAAAACTGTTTTTT. Its translation is CAWSVPEHSTNEKLFF. The gene calls are TRBV30 and TRBJ1-4; no firm D call. The CDR3 extends over 16 amino acids. The V and J ends lost 0 bases and 0 bases respectively, with 11 bases between them. Per germline, CDR1 GTSNPN and CDR2 SVGIG (reference sequence).

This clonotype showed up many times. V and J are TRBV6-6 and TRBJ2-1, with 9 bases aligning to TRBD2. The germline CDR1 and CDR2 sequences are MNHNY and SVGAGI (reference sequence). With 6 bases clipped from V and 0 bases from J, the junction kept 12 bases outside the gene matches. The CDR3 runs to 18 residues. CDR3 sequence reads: CASRHRTSESSSYNEQFF. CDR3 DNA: TGTGCCAGCAGGCATCGGACTAGCGAGAGTAGCTCCTACAATGAGCAGTTCTTC.

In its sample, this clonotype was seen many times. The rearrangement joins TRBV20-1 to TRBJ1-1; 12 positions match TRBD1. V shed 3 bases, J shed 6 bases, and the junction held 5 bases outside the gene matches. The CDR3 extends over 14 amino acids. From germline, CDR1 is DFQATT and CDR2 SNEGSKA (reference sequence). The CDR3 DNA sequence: TGCAGTGCTAGCCCCGGGACAGGGGGCGCTGAAGCTTTCTTT. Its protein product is CSASPGTGGAEAFF.

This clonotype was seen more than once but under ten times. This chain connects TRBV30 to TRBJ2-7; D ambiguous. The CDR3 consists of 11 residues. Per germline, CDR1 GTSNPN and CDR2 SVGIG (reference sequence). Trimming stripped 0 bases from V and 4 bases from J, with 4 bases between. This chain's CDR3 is CAWSVPYEQYF. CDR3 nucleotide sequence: TGTGCCTGGAGTGTACCGTACGAGCAGTACTTC. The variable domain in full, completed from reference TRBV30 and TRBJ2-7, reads SQTIHQWPATLVQPVGSPLSLECTVEGTSNPNLYWYRQAAGRGLQLLFYSVGIGQISSEVPQNLSASRPQDRQFILSSKKLLLSDSGFYLCAWSVPYEQYFGPGTRLTVT.

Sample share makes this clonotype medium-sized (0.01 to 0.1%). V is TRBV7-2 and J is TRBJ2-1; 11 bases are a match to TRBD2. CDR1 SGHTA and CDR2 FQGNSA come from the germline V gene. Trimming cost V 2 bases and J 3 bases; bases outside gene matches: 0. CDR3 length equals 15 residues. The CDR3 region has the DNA TGTGCCAGCAGCTTACTAGCGGGGGGCTACAATGAGCAGTTCTTC. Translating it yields CASSLLAGGYNEQFF.

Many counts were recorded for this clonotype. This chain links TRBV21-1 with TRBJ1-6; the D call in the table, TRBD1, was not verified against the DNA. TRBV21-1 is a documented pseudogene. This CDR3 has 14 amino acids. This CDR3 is CASSKPAPNSPLHF. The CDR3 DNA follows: TGTGCCAGCAGCAAACCAGCGCCCAATTCACCCCTCCACTTT.

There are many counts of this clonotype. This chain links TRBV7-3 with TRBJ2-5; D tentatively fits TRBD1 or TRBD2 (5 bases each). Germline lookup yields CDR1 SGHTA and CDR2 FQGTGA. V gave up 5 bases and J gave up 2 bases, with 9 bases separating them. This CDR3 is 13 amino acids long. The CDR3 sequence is CASSGGWQETQYF. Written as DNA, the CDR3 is TGTGCCAGCAGCGGGGGTTGGCAAGAGACCCAGTACTTC.

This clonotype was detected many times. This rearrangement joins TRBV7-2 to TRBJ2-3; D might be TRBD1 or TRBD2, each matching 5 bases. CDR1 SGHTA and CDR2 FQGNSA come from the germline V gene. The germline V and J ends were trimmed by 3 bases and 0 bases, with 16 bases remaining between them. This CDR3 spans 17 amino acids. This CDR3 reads CASSLGQRPSSTDTQYF. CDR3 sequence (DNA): TGTGCCAGCAGCTTGGGGCAGCGGCCGTCTAGCACAGATACGCAGTATTTT.

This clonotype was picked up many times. This chain's CDR3 is CSAISLAGRYEQYF. DNA of the CDR3: TGCAGTGCTATATCGCTAGCGGGGCGCTACGAGCAGTACTTC. The V gene is TRBV20-1, the J gene TRBJ2-7, with TRBD2 identical over 9 bases. CDR1 DFQATT and CDR2 SNEGSKA come from the germline V gene (reference sequence). Trimming cost V 4 bases and J 3 bases; bases outside gene matches: 7. CDR3 length: 14 amino acids.

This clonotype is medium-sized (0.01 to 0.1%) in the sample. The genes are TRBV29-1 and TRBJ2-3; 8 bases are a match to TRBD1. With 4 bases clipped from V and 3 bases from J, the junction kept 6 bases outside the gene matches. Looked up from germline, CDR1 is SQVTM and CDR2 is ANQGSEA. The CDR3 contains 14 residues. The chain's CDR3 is CSVVDRAGTDTQYF. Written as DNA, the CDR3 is TGCAGCGTTGTGGACAGGGCCGGAACAGATACGCAGTATTTT.

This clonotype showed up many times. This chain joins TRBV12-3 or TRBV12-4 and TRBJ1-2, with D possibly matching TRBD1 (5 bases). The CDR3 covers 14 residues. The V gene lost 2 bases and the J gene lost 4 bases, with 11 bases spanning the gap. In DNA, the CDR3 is TGTGCCAGCAGTTTATCCGCAGGGCCCTATGGCTACACCTTC. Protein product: CASSLSAGPYGYTF.

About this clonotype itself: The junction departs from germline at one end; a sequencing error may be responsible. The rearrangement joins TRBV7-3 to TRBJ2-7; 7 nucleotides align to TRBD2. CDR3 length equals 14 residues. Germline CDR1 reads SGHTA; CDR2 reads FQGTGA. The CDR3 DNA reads TGTGCCAGCAGCTTAGCGGGGGTTTCCTACGAGCATTACTTT. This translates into CASSLAGVSYEHYF.

CDR3 sequence: CASSRQDPNTGELFF. DNA for the CDR3: TGTGCCAGCAGCCGACAGGACCCAAACACCGGGGAGCTGTTTTTT. The V gene is TRBV6-2 or TRBV6-3, the J gene TRBJ2-2; maybe TRBD1 (6 bases). Germline loops: CDR1 MNHEY, CDR2 SVGEGT. CDR3 length equals 15 residues. Trimming stripped 6 bases from V and 2 bases from J, with 13 bases between.

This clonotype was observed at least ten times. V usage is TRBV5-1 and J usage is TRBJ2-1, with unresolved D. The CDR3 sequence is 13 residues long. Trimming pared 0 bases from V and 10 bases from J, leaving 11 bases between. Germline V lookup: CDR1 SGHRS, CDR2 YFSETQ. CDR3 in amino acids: CASSLASPGEQFF. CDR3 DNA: TGCGCCAGCAGCTTGGCGTCGCCTGGGGAGCAGTTCTTC. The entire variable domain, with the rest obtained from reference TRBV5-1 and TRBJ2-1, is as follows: KAGVTQTPRYLIKTRGQQVTLSCSPISGHRSVSWYQQTPGQGLQFLFEYFSETQRNKGNFPGRFSGRQFSNSRSEMNVSTLELGDSALYLCASSLASPGEQFFGPGTRLTVL.

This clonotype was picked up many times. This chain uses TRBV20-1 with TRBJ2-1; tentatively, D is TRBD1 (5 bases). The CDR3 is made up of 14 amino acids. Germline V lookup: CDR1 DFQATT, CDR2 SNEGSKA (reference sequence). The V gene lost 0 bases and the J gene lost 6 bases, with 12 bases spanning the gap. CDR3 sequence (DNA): TGCAGTGCTAGAGATAGGGGCTACAGCAATGAGCAGTTCTTC. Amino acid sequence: CSARDRGYSNEQFF.

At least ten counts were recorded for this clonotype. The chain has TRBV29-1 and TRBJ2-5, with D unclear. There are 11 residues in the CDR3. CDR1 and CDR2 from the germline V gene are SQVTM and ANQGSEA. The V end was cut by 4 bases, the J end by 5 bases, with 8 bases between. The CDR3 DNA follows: TGCAGCGTTGTCCCCGGGGAGACCCAGTACTTC. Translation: CSVVPGETQYF.

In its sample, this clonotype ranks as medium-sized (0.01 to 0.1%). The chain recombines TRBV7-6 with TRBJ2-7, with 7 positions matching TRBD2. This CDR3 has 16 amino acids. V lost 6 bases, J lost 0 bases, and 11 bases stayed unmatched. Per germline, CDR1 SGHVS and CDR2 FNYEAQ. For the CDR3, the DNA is TGTGCCAGCAGTTTGTCCTCGGGACTATCCTCCTACGAGCAGTACTTC. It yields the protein CASSLSSGLSSYEQYF.

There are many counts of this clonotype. CDR3 in amino acids: CSVFGGLGGNTIYF. In DNA, the CDR3 is TGCAGCGTTTTCGGGGGGCTAGGTGGAAACACCATATATTTT. The gene calls are TRBV29-1 and TRBJ1-3, with D possibly matching TRBD1 (6 bases). V lost 5 bases, J lost 3 bases, and 14 bases lay in between. This CDR3 has 14 residues. Germline loops: CDR1 SQVTM, CDR2 ANQGSEA. The full variable domain, rest sourced from reference TRBV29-1 and TRBJ1-3, is SAVISQKPSRDICQRGTSLTIQCQVDSQVTMMFWYRQQPGQSLTLIATANQGSEATYESGFVIDKFPISRPNLTFSTLTVSNMSPEDSSIYLCSVFGGLGGNTIYFGEGSWLTVV.